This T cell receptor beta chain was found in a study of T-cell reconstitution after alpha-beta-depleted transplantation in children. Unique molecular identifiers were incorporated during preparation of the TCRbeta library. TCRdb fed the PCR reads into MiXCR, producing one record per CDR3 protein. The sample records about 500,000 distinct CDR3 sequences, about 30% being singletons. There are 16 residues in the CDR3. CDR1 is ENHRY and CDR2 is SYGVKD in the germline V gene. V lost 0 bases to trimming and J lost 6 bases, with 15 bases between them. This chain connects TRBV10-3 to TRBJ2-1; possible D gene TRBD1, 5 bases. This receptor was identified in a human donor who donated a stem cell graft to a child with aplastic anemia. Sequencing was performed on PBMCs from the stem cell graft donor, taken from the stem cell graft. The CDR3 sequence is CAISESGLSAFNEQFF. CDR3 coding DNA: TGTGCCATCAGTGAGTCGGGGCTCTCCGCCTTCAATGAGCAGTTCTTC.